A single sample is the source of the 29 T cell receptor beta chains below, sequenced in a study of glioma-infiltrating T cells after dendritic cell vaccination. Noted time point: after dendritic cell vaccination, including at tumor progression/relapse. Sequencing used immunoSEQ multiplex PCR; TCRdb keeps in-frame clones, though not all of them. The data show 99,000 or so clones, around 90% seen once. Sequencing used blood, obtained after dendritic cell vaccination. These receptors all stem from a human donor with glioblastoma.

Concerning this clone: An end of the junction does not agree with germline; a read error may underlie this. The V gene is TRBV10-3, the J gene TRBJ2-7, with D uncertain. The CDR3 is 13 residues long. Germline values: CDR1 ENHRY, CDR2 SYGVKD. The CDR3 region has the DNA TGTGCCATCAGTGAAATGGAGTCCCGGAAACTGCACTTC. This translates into CAISEMESRKLHF.

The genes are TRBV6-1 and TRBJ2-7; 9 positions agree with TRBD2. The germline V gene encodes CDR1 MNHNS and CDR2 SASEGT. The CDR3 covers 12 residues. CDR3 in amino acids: CAILAGIYEQYF. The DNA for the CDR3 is TGTGCAATCCTAGCGGGGATCTACGAGCAGTACTTC.

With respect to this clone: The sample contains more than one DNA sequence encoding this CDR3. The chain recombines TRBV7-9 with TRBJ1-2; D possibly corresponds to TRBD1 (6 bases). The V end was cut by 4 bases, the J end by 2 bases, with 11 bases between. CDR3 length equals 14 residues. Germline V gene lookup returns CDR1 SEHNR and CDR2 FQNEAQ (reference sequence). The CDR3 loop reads CASSSRGANYGYTF. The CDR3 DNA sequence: TGTGCCAGCAGCTCACGGGGGGCCAACTATGGCTACACCTTC.

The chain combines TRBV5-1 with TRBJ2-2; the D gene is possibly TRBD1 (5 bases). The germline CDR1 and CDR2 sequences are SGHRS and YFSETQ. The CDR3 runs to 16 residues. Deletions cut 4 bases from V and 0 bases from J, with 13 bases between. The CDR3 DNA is TGCGCCAGCAGCCAGATCGACAGCGCGAACACCGGGGAGCTGTTTTTT. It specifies CASSQIDSANTGELFF.

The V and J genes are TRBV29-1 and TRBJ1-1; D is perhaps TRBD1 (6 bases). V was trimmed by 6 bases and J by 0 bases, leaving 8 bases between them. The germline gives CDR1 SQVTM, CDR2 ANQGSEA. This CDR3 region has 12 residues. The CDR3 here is CSVGHLNTEAFF. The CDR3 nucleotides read TGCAGCGTGGGACACCTGAACACTGAAGCTTTCTTT.

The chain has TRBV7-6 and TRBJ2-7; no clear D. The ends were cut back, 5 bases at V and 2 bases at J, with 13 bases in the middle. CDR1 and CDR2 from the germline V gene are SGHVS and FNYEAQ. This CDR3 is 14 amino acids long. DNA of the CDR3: TGTGCCAGCAGCGACCCCAGGAAAACCTACGAGCAGTACTTC. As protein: CASSDPRKTYEQYF.

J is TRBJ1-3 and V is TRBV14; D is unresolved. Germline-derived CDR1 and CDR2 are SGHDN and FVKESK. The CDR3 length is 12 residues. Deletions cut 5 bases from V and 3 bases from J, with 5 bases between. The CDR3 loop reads CASSFVGNTIYF. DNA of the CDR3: TGTGCCAGCAGCTTCGTTGGAAACACCATATATTTT.

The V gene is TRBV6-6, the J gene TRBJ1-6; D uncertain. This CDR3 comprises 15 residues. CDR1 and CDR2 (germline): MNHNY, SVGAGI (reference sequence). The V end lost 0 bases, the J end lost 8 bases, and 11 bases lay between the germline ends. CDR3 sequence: CASSYSTTRDSPLHF. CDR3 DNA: TGTGCCAGCAGTTACTCGACTACGCGGGATTCACCCCTCCACTTT.

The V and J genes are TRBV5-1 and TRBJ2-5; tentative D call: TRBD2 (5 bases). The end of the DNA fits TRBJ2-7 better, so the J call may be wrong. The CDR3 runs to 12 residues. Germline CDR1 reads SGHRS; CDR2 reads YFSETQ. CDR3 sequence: CASSFLGDEQYF. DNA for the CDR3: TGCGCCAGCAGCTTTTTGGGAGACGAGCAGTACTTC.

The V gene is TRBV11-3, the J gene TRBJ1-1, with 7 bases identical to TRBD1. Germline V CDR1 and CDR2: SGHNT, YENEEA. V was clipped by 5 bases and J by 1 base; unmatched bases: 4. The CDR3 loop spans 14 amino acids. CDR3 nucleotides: TGTGCCAGCAGCACAGGGGCCTGGAACACTGAAGCTTTCTTT. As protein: CASSTGAWNTEAFF.

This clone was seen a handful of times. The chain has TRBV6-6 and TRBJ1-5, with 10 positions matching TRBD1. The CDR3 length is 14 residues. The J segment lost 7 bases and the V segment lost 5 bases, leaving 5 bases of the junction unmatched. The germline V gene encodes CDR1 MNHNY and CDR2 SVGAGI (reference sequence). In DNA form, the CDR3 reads TGTGCCAGCAGTGGGGACAGGGGAGGGCAGCCCCAGCATTTT. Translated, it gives CASSGDRGGQPQHF.

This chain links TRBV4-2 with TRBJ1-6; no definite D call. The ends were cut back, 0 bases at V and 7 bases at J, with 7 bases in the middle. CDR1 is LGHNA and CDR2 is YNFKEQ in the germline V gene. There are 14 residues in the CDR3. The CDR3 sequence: CASSQDEANSPLHF. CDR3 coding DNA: TGTGCCAGCAGCCAAGACGAGGCGAATTCACCCCTCCACTTT.

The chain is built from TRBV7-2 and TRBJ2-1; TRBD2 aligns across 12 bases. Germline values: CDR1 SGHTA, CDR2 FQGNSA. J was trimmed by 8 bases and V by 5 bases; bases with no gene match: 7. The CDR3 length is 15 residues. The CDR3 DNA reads TGTGCCAGCAGCCCCCGACTAGCGGGAGTCCATGAGCAGTTCTTC. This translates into CASSPRLAGVHEQFF.

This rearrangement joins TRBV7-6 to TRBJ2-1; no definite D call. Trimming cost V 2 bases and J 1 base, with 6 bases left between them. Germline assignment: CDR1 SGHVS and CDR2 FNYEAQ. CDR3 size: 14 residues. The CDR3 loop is CASSLTVSYNEQFF. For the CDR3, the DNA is TGTGCCAGCAGCTTAACGGTATCCTACAATGAGCAGTTCTTC.

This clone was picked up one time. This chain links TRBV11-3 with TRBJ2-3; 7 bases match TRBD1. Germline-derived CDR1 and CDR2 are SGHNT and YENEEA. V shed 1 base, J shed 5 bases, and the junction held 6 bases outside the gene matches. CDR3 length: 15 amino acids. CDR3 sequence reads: CASSLGTGAGDTQYF. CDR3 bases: TGTGCCAGCAGCTTAGGAACAGGGGCGGGAGATACGCAGTATTTT.

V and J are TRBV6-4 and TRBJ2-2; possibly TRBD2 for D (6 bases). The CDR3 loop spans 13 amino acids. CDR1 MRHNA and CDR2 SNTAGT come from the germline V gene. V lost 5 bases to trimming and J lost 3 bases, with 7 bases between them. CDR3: CASSRGDTGELFF. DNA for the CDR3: TGTGCCAGCAGTCGCGGGGACACCGGGGAGCTGTTTTTT.

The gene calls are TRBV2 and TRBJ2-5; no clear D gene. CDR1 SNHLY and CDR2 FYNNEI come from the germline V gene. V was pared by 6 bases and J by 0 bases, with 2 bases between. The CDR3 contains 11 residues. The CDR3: CASSYQETQYF. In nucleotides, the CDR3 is TGTGCCAGCAGCTACCAAGAGACCCAGTACTTC.

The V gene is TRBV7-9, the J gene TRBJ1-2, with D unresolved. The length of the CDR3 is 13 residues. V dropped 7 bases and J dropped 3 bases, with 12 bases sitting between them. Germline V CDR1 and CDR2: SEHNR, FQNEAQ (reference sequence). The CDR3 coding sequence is TGTGCCAGCACGCTAGGAGGCGACTATGGCTACACCTTC. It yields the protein CASTLGGDYGYTF.

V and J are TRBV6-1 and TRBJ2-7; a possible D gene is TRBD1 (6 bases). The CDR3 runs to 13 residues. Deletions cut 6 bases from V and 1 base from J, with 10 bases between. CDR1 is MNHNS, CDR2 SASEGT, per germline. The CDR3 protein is CASRVQGSYEQYF. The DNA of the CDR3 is TGTGCCAGCAGAGTTCAGGGGTCCTACGAGCAGTACTTC.

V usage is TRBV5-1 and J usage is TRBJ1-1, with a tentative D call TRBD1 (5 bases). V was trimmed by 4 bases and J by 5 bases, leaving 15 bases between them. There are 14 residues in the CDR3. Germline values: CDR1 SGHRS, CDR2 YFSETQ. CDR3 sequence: CASSPGGVRTEAFF. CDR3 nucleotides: TGCGCCAGCAGCCCGGGGGGGGTGAGGACTGAAGCTTTCTTT.

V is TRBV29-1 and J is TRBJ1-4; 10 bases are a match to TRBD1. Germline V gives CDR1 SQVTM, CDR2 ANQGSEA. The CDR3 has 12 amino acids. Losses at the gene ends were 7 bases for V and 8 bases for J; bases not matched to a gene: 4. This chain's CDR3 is CSGGQGVEKLFF. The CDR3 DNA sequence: TGCAGCGGTGGACAGGGGGTGGAAAAACTGTTTTTT. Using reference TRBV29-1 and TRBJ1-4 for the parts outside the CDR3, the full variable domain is SAVISQKPSRDICQRGTSLTIQCQVDSQVTMMFWYRQQPGQSLTLIATANQGSEATYESGFVIDKFPISRPNLTFSTLTVSNMSPEDSSIYLCSGGQGVEKLFFGSGTQLSVL.

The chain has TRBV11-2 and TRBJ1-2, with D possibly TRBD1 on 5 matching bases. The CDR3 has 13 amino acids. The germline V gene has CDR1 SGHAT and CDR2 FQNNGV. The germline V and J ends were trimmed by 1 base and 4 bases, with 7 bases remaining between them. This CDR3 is CASSLADSYGYTF. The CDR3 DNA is TGTGCCAGCAGCTTAGCTGACAGCTATGGCTACACCTTC. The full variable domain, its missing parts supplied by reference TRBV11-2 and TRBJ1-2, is EAGVAQSPRYKIIEKRQSVAFWCNPISGHATLYWYQQILGQGPKLLIQFQNNGVVDDSQLPKDRFSAERLKGVDSTLKIQPAKLEDSAVYLCASSLADSYGYTFGSGTRLTVV.

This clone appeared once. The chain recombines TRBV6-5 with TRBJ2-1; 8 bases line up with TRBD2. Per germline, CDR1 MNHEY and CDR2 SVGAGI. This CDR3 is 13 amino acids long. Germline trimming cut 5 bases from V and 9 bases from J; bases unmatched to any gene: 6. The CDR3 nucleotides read TGTGCCAGCAGTCCCCCGGGGGGGGGTGAGCAGTTCTTC. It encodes CASSPPGGGEQFF.

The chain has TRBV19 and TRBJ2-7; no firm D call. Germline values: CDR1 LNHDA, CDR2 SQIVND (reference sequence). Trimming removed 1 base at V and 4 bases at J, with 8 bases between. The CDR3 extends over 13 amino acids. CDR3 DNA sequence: TGTGCCAGTAGTATAGTGGGCCAATACGAGCAGTACTTC. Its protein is CASSIVGQYEQYF.

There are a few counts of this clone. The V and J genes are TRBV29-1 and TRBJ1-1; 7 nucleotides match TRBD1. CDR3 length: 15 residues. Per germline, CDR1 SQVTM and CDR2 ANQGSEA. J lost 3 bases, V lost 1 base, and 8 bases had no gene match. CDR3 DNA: TGCAGCGTTGAAGGGGGGGACAGAGGGTACACTGAAGCTTTCTTT. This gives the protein CSVEGGDRGYTEAFF.

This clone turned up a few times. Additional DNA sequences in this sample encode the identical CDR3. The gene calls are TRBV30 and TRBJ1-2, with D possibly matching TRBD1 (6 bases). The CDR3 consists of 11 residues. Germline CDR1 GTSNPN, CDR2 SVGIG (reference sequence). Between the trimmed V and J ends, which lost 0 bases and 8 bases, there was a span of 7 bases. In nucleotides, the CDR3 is TGTGCCTGGAGTGTAGGGGGAGGCTACACCTTC. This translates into CAWSVGGGYTF. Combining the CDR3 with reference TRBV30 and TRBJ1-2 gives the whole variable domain SQTIHQWPATLVQPVGSPLSLECTVEGTSNPNLYWYRQAAGRGLQLLFYSVGIGQISSEVPQNLSASRPQDRQFILSSKKLLLSDSGFYLCAWSVGGGYTFGSGTRLTVV.

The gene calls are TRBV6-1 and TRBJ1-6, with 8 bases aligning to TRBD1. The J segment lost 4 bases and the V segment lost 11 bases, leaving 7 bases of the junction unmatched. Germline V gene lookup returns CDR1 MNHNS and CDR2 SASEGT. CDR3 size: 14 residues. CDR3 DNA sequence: TGTGCCGGCCAGGGGGCGGGTTATAATTCACCCCTCCACTTT. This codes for CAGQGAGYNSPLHF.

The CDR3 coding sequence is TGTGCCAGCAGCGCCCTCCGCGGGAGTAACGGGGAGCTGTTTTTT. This sequence encodes CASSALRGSNGELFF. The chain links TRBV9 to TRBJ2-2, with TRBD2 matching over 7 bases. CDR3 length equals 15 residues. The germline CDR1 and CDR2 sequences are SGDLS and YYNGEE. The junction had 9 bases not matched to a gene; V was cut back by 3 bases and J by 7 bases.

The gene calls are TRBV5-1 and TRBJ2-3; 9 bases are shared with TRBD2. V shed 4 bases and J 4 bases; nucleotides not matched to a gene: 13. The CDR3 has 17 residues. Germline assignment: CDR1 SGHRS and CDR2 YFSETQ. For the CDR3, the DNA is TGCGCCAGCAGCCAAAGGGCGGGGGGGCAGTCACCAGATACGCAGTATTTT. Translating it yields CASSQRAGGQSPDTQYF.